The 27 T cell receptor beta chains given below trace back to one sample, sequenced in a study of T cell responses to AZD1222 COVID-19 vaccine. Some clones are missing from TCRdb's copy, which holds only in-frame ones; the method was immunoSEQ multiplex PCR. The profile shows around 130,000 clones, nearly 90% of them singletons. The sample was peripheral blood, taken 28 days after the second AZD1222 dose. The source is an adult who received the AZD1222 COVID-19 vaccine.

The chain recombines TRBV7-2 with TRBJ1-3, with D uncertain. The CDR3 spans 13 residues. Germline V gene lookup returns CDR1 SGHTA and CDR2 FQGNSA. Trimming removed 4 bases at V and 1 base at J, with 5 bases between. The CDR3, as DNA: TGTGCCAGCAGCTCTGAGTCTGGAAACACCATATATTTT. Protein sequence: CASSSESGNTIYF.

The genes are TRBV7-6 and TRBJ2-3, with 11 bases aligning to TRBD2. This CDR3 contains 17 residues. Looked up from germline, CDR1 is SGHVS and CDR2 is FNYEAQ. After removal of 0 bases from V and 1 base from J, the junction contained 3 bases not matched to a gene. CDR3 nucleotide sequence: TGTGCCAGCAGCTTAGCCACTAGCGGGAGAGGCACAGATACGCAGTATTTT. As protein: CASSLATSGRGTDTQYF.

The genes are TRBV4-2 and TRBJ1-3; 7 bases map to TRBD1. After removal of 4 bases from V and 0 bases from J, the junction contained 12 bases not matched to a gene. The length of the CDR3 is 18 residues. The V gene's germline CDR1 is LGHNA and CDR2 YNFKEQ. The CDR3 bases are TGTGCCAGCAGCCCGGGGTGGTTCGGGGACAGCTCTGGAAACACCATATATTTT. Protein: CASSPGWFGDSSGNTIYF.

The J gene is TRBJ1-1, the V gene TRBV18; D gene uncertain. This CDR3 is 13 amino acids long. Deletions cut 0 bases from V and 6 bases from J, with 8 bases between. Germline CDR1 reads KGHSH; CDR2 reads LQKENI. The DNA for the CDR3 is TGTGCCAGCTCACCACCGGGAGCGGCTGAAGCTTTCTTT. Its translation is CASSPPGAAEAFF. The full variable domain, in which reference TRBV18 and TRBJ1-1 provide the parts outside the CDR3, is NAGVMQNPRHLVRRRGQEARLRCSPMKGHSHVYWYRQLPEEGLKFMVYLQKENIIDESGMPKERFSAEFPKEGPSILRIQQVVRGDSAAYFCASSPPGAAEAFFGQGTRLTVV.

This clone was observed a single time. The chain combines TRBV5-4 with TRBJ1-2; 9 bases agree with TRBD1. The J segment lost 6 bases and the V segment lost 7 bases, leaving 10 bases of the junction unmatched. The germline V gene encodes CDR1 SGHNT and CDR2 YYREEE (reference sequence). The CDR3 length is 14 residues. The CDR3 DNA is TGTGCCAGCCGATTACTGGGACAGGGTCATGGCTACACCTTC. As protein: CASRLLGQGHGYTF. The full variable domain, its missing parts supplied by reference TRBV5-4 and TRBJ1-2, is ETGVTQSPTHLIKTRGQQVTLRCSSQSGHNTVSWYQQALGQGPQFIFQYYREEENGRGNFPPRFSGLQFPNYSSELNVNALELDDSALYLCASRLLGQGHGYTFGSGTRLTVV.

The V call is TRBV18, the J call TRBJ1-5; TRBD1 matches at 8 bases. The CDR3 runs to 16 residues. Trimming removed 2 bases from V and 4 bases from J; junction bases left unmatched: 7. Germline V gene lookup returns CDR1 KGHSH and CDR2 LQKENI. The chain's CDR3 is CASSPNPGGRNQPQHF. The CDR3 DNA reads TGTGCCAGCTCACCAAATCCAGGGGGCAGGAATCAGCCCCAGCATTTT.

The J gene is TRBJ2-1, the V gene TRBV19; a weak D match, TRBD2 (6 bases). Trimming cost V 7 bases and J 1 base, with 17 bases left between them. Germline assignment: CDR1 LNHDA and CDR2 SQIVND (reference sequence). The CDR3 consists of 16 residues. CDR3 in DNA: TGTGCCAGTAATCACGACTCTGCGGGATCCTACAATGAGCAGTTCTTC. Its translation is CASNHDSAGSYNEQFF. Together with reference TRBV19 and TRBJ2-1, the CDR3 gives the full variable domain: DGGITQSPKYLFRKEGQNVTLSCEQNLNHDAMYWYRQDPGQGLRLIYYSQIVNDFQKGDIAEGYSVSREKKESFPLTVTSAQKNPTAFYLCASNHDSAGSYNEQFFGPGTRLTVL.

This clone occurred once. V usage is TRBV10-2 and J usage is TRBJ1-1; D possibly corresponds to TRBD1 (6 bases). Looked up from germline, CDR1 is WSHSY and CDR2 is SAAADI. Between the trimmed V and J ends, which lost 0 bases and 11 bases, there was a span of 22 bases. This CDR3 comprises 16 residues. This CDR3 is CASSESGASGRTGAFF. CDR3 in DNA: TGCGCCAGCAGTGAGTCGGGCGCGAGCGGGAGAACAGGGGCTTTCTTT.

V gene TRBV5-1 combines with J gene TRBJ1-5; D perhaps matches TRBD1 (5 bases). This CDR3 contains 16 residues. CDR1 SGHRS and CDR2 YFSETQ come from the germline V gene. With 4 bases removed from V and 4 bases from J, the gap between germline ends came to 18 bases. The CDR3 protein is CASSPRGDGANQPQHF. The CDR3 nucleotides read TGCGCCAGCAGCCCCAGAGGGGATGGGGCTAATCAGCCCCAGCATTTT.

The chain uses TRBV3-1 (or the pseudogene TRBV3-2) and TRBJ1-3; unclear D gene. The CDR3 totals 14 residues. V was pared by 0 bases and J by 0 bases, with 3 bases between. Per germline, CDR1 LGHDT and CDR2 YNNKEL (reference sequence). The CDR3, as DNA: TGTGCCAGCAGCCAAGAGAGCTCTGGAAACACCATATATTTT. Residues: CASSQESSGNTIYF.

This chain uses TRBV4-3 with TRBJ1-4; weak D call: TRBD1 (6 bases). The V gene's germline CDR1 is LGHNA and CDR2 YSLEER. Trimming shortened V by 1 base and J by 3 bases, and 12 bases separated the two germline ends. This CDR3 spans 16 amino acids. CDR3 in DNA: TGCGCCAGCAGCCAAGGGACAGATCCCGCTAATGAAAAACTGTTTTTT. Its protein product is CASSQGTDPANEKLFF.

The genes are TRBV25-1 and TRBJ2-6, with D perhaps TRBD1 (6 bases). V lost 6 bases and J lost 2, with 11 bases in between. Per germline, CDR1 MGHDK and CDR2 SYGVNS. CDR3 length: 15 residues. The CDR3 nucleotides read TGTGCCAGCAGCCTCTGGACAGCTGGGGCCAACGTCCTGACTTTC. It codes for CASSLWTAGANVLTF.

The V gene is TRBV19, the J gene TRBJ1-1, with TRBD1 matching over 9 bases. The length of the CDR3 is 15 residues. Trimming cost V 4 bases and J 1 base; bases outside gene matches: 4. The germline gives CDR1 LNHDA, CDR2 SQIVND (reference sequence). The CDR3 bases are TGTGCCAGTAGTAGGGGGACAGGGCAGAACACTGAAGCTTTCTTT. This encodes CASSRGTGQNTEAFF.

This chain uses TRBV27 with TRBJ1-1, with D possibly matching TRBD1 (5 bases). Germline V gene data show CDR1 as MNHEY and CDR2 as SMNVEV (reference sequence). The CDR3 runs to 13 residues. V was cut by 5 bases and J by 1 base, with 8 bases left in between. CDR3 coding DNA: TGTGCCAGCAGTCCCCAGGGGAACACTGAAGCTTTCTTT. This sequence encodes CASSPQGNTEAFF.

This chain connects TRBV18 to TRBJ2-1; D possibly corresponds to TRBD1 (5 bases). V was shortened by 3 bases and J by 9 bases, with 15 bases between the two germline ends. Germline V CDR1 and CDR2: KGHSH, LQKENI. CDR3 size: 14 residues. CDR3 region: CASSPSSGWSEQFF. The CDR3 coding sequence is TGTGCCAGCTCACCGTCATCAGGGTGGAGTGAGCAGTTCTTC.

The chain combines TRBV19 with TRBJ1-5; 7 nucleotides match TRBD1. Germline values: CDR1 LNHDA, CDR2 SQIVND (reference sequence). Trimming removed 6 bases from V and 3 bases from J; junction bases left unmatched: 8. This CDR3 region has 15 residues. The CDR3 bases are TGTGCCAGTAGCTACGACAGGGAAAACAATCAGCCCCAGCATTTT. Translating it yields CASSYDRENNQPQHF.

The chain employs TRBV18 and TRBJ2-1; D unclear. The germline V gene encodes CDR1 KGHSH and CDR2 LQKENI. This CDR3 has 15 amino acids. Trimming took off 4 bases at V and 0 bases at J, with 10 bases between the two ends. The DNA for the CDR3 is TGTGCCAGCTCACTGGGCGGTAGCTCCTACAATGAGCAGTTCTTC. This gives the protein CASSLGGSSYNEQFF.

The V call is TRBV11-1, the J call TRBJ1-2, with a possible D match to TRBD1 (6 bases). CDR3 length: 15 residues. V lost 0 bases to trimming and J lost 0 bases, with 8 bases between them. Germline assignment: CDR1 SGHAT and CDR2 FQDESV (reference sequence). The CDR3 nucleotides read TGTGCCAGCAGCTTAGCTCCAGGGGCTAACTATGGCTACACCTTC. Encoded protein: CASSLAPGANYGYTF.

The genes are TRBV11-2 and TRBJ1-4, with D unresolved. Germline V gives CDR1 SGHAT, CDR2 FQNNGV. The CDR3 loop spans 14 amino acids. Trimming took 0 bases from V and 8 from J, leaving 10 bases between them. CDR3 DNA: TGTGCCAGCAGCTTAGAGCCAGCGGGGGAAAAACTGTTTTTT. It codes for CASSLEPAGEKLFF.

This clone was seen a handful of times. The genes are TRBV2 and TRBJ2-7; D could derive from TRBD1 or TRBD2 (5 bases each). The CDR3 extends over 14 amino acids. V was shortened by 3 bases and J by 2 bases, with 11 bases between the two germline ends. CDR1 is SNHLY and CDR2 is FYNNEI in the germline V gene. The CDR3 nucleotides read TGTGCCAGCAGTGATCGGGACGTCCCCTACGAGCAGTACTTC. Translated: CASSDRDVPYEQYF.

The gene calls are TRBV12-5 and TRBJ1-5; the D gene is possibly TRBD1 (5 bases). CDR3 length equals 16 residues. Trimming took off 0 bases at V and 3 bases at J, with 12 bases between the two ends. CDR1 and CDR2 (germline): LGHNT, FRNRAP. CDR3 sequence reads: CASGLVRQSFNQPQHF. CDR3 sequence (DNA): TGTGCTAGTGGTTTGGTTCGACAGTCCTTCAATCAGCCCCAGCATTTT. The entire variable domain, with the rest obtained from reference TRBV12-5 and TRBJ1-5, is as follows: DARVTQTPRHKVTEMGQEVTMRCQPILGHNTVFWYRQTMMQGLELLAYFRNRAPLDDSGMPKDRFSAEMPDATLATLKIQPSEPRDSAVYFCASGLVRQSFNQPQHFGDGTRLSIL.

The chain is built from TRBV7-9 and TRBJ1-2; D remains unclear. This CDR3 is built from 14 residues. Germline V gives CDR1 SEHNR, CDR2 FQNEAQ (reference sequence). V lost 5 bases, J lost 2 bases, and 12 bases lay in between. CDR3 nucleotides: TGTGCCAGCAGCCCGCGGACGGGAAACTATGGCTACACCTTC. This codes for CASSPRTGNYGYTF.

This chain joins TRBV5-1 and TRBJ2-6; 7 nucleotides match TRBD1. Germline trimming cut 6 bases from V and 0 bases from J; bases unmatched to any gene: 12. CDR1 is SGHRS, CDR2 YFSETQ, per germline. The CDR3 is made up of 18 amino acids. CDR3 residues: CASTRGGAGSSGANVLTF. CDR3 coding DNA: TGCGCCAGCACCCGAGGGGGCGCAGGGAGCTCTGGGGCCAACGTCCTGACTTTC.

The chain uses TRBV6-5 and TRBJ2-7, with D tentatively TRBD1 (6 bases). From germline, CDR1 is MNHEY and CDR2 SVGAGI. The length of the CDR3 is 13 residues. Trimming took off 9 bases at V and 4 bases at J, with 16 bases between the two ends. The CDR3: CASSWQGKYEQYF. The CDR3 DNA reads as TGTGCCAGTAGCTGGCAGGGGAAGTACGAGCAGTACTTC.

The chain has TRBV2 and TRBJ1-5; D gene uncertain. The V gene lost 8 bases and the J gene lost 0 bases, with 11 bases spanning the gap. Looked up from germline, CDR1 is SNHLY and CDR2 is FYNNEI. The CDR3 extends over 14 amino acids. This CDR3 reads CASRRIDSNQPQHF. CDR3 DNA: TGTGCCAGCCGCCGGATCGATAGCAATCAGCCCCAGCATTTT.

The rearrangement joins TRBV21-1 to TRBJ2-1; the table gives TRBD2 as D, unverified against the DNA. TRBV21-1 is a documented pseudogene. This CDR3 has 14 amino acids. CDR3 in amino acids: CASRYGTTDNEQFF. For the CDR3, the DNA is TGTGCCAGCAGATACGGGACTACCGACAATGAGCAGTTCTTC.

The chain joins TRBV4-2 to TRBJ2-5, with 9 bases matching TRBD1. The CDR3 is 15 amino acids. Trimming cost V 4 bases and J 4 bases; bases outside gene matches: 7. Germline CDR1 is LGHNA and CDR2 is YNFKEQ. The CDR3 loop is CASSRGTGKGETQYF. Written as DNA, the CDR3 is TGTGCCAGCAGCCGAGGGACAGGGAAAGGAGAGACCCAGTACTTC.